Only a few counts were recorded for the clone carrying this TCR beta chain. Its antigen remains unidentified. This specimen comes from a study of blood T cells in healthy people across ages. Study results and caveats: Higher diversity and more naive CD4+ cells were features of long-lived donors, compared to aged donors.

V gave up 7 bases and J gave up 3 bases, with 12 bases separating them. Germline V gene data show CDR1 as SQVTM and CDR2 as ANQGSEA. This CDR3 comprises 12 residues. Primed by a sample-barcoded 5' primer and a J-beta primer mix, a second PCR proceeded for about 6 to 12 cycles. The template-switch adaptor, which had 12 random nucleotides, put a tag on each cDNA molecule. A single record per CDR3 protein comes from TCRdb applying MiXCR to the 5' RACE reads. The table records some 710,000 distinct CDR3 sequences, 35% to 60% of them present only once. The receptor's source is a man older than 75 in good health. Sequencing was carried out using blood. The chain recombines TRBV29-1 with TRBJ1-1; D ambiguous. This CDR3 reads CSAPGQYTEAFF. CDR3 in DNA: TGCAGCGCCCCGGGCCAGTACACTGAAGCTTTCTTT.